The 30 T cell receptor beta chains reported below all come from one sample, sequenced in a study of response to subunit inactivated influenza vaccine (dated by TCRdb to between 2017 and 2018). Library preparation used RT-PCR. The run used an Illumina HiSeq 2500. TCRdb handled the public reads itself, with Q25 trimming in fastp and clone calling in MiXCR, and kept productive beta chains. Rows are combined by CDR3 protein, so each entry shows the most common genes and DNA. The sample has roughly 620,000 distinct CDR3 sequences on record, about 10% of them singletons. The top ten constitute 11% of the sample. These data were also filed under a second study, of T cells expressing NK-cell markers. Reported in the second study: TCR beta cDNA libraries were prepared using 5'RACE template switching, which introduced a universal primer site and unique molecular identifiers.

The sequences come from PBMCs from blood, collected on the day of vaccination. These receptors were obtained from a man in his fifties or sixties who received an inactivated influenza vaccine. Donor details come from another sample of the same person, matched by shared clones.

The V gene is TRBV29-1, the J gene TRBJ2-7, with TRBD1 matching over 8 bases. Unmatched junction bases numbered 7, after V lost 6 bases and J lost 6 bases. Germline CDR1 and CDR2: SQVTM and ANQGSEA. The CDR3 consists of 12 residues. CDR3 amino acids: CSVKGQASEQYF. In nucleotides, the CDR3 is TGCAGCGTAAAGGGACAGGCGAGCGAGCAGTACTTC.

This clonotype appeared a few times. The chain couples TRBV10-3 to TRBJ2-2; tentative D call: TRBD2 (6 bases). The CDR3 loop spans 15 amino acids. Germline V gene data show CDR1 as ENHRY and CDR2 as SYGVKD. The V gene lost 6 bases and the J gene lost 4 bases, with 15 bases spanning the gap. The CDR3 reads CAIRTGVRSTGELFF. The CDR3 region has the DNA TGTGCCATCAGGACGGGGGTCCGCAGCACCGGGGAGCTGTTTTTT.

This clonotype was seen many times. The V and J genes are TRBV20-1 and TRBJ2-5, with 7 bases lining up with TRBD2. In germline, CDR1 is DFQATT, CDR2 SNEGSKA (reference sequence). The CDR3 has 12 amino acids. V shed 6 bases and J 5 bases; nucleotides not matched to a gene: 6. CDR3 in DNA: TGCAGTGCCGAAGACGGGGGGGAGACCCAGTACTTC. As protein: CSAEDGGETQYF.

The chain recombines TRBV9 with TRBJ2-2; D may be TRBD1 or TRBD2 (5 bases each). CDR1 is SGDLS and CDR2 is YYNGEE in the germline V gene. Trimming cost V 5 bases and J 6 bases, with 8 bases left between them. This CDR3 has 12 amino acids. DNA for the CDR3: TGTGCCAGCAGAGGGACGTCCGGGGAGCTGTTTTTT. Amino acids: CASRGTSGELFF.

This clonotype has only a few counts. V is TRBV7-2 and J is TRBJ2-1, with D maybe TRBD1 (5 bases). The V end lost 5 bases, the J end lost 7 bases, and 15 bases lay between the germline ends. From germline, CDR1 is SGHTA and CDR2 FQGNSA. There are 14 residues in the CDR3. For the CDR3, the DNA is TGTGCCAGCAGCCTCACATCAGGGTGGAATGAGCAGTTCTTC. Protein product: CASSLTSGWNEQFF.

Points on this clonotype: One end of the junction fails to match germline, which may point to a read error. V usage is TRBV7-7 and J usage is TRBJ2-5, with 8 positions matching TRBD2. The germline gives CDR1 SSHAT, CDR2 FNYEAQ (reference sequence). The length of the CDR3 is 15 residues. CDR3: CASSLAGTALETQYF. DNA of the CDR3: TGTGCTAGCAGCTTAGCGGGGACGGCCCTGGAGACCCAGTACTTC.

The CDR3 nucleotides are TGCGCCAGCAGCCCGGTAGGACGGGATAACACTGAAGCTTTCTTT. This encodes CASSPVGRDNTEAFF. The genes are TRBV5-1 and TRBJ1-1, with D unresolved. The germline V and J ends were trimmed by 4 bases and 2 bases, with 15 bases remaining between them. CDR1 and CDR2 from the germline V gene are SGHRS and YFSETQ. This CDR3 has 15 amino acids.

This clonotype was observed a handful of times. The gene calls are TRBV12-3 or TRBV12-4 and TRBJ2-7; D is unresolved. The CDR3 runs 14 residues. V was cut by 7 bases and J by 4 bases, with 17 bases left in between. The CDR3: CASTLGGRGYEQYF. The DNA for the CDR3 is TGTGCCAGCACTCTAGGCGGCAGAGGATACGAGCAGTACTTC.

There are a few counts of this clonotype. The chain recombines TRBV28 with TRBJ2-5; tentative D call: TRBD1 (6 bases). The germline V gene encodes CDR1 MDHEN and CDR2 SYDVKM. Trimming shortened V by 2 bases and J by 2 bases, and 15 bases separated the two germline ends. The CDR3 totals 16 residues. This CDR3 is CASSLGQLWSQETQYF. The CDR3 nucleotides are TGTGCCAGCAGTTTAGGACAGCTTTGGTCTCAAGAGACCCAGTACTTC. Filled out from reference TRBV28 and TRBJ2-5, the complete variable domain reads DVKVTQSSRYLVKRTGEKVFLECVQDMDHENMFWYRQDPGLGLRLIYFSYDVKMKEKGDIPEGYSVSREKKERFSLILESASTNQTSMYLCASSLGQLWSQETQYFGPGTRLLVL.

This clonotype was detected a few times. The chain couples TRBV28 to TRBJ2-1, with 10 bases lining up with TRBD2. Trimming took 5 bases from V and 6 from J; bases not matched to a gene: 7. Looked up from germline, CDR1 is MDHEN and CDR2 is SYDVKM. This CDR3 region has 15 residues. For the CDR3, the DNA is TGTGCCAGCAGTATAACTAGCGGGACCCGCAATGAGCAGTTCTTC. This gives the protein CASSITSGTRNEQFF.

This clonotype was picked up a small number of times. This sequence joins TRBV13 and TRBJ2-4; no firm D call. With 0 bases removed from V and 3 bases from J, the gap between germline ends came to 12 bases. CDR1 and CDR2 (germline): PRHDT, FYEKMQ (reference sequence). The CDR3 consists of 16 residues. The CDR3 DNA reads as TGTGCCAGCAGCTTAGGTATCTTAGCTGGCAAAAACATTCAGTACTTC. This codes for CASSLGILAGKNIQYF.

In this sample, this clonotype turned up a few times. The chain uses TRBV28 and TRBJ2-3; D is unclear. V was cut by 10 bases and J by 2 bases, with 4 bases left in between. The CDR3 consists of 10 residues. In germline, CDR1 is MDHEN, CDR2 SYDVKM. The CDR3 nucleotides read TGTGCCACCTTCACAGATACGCAGTATTTT. Its protein product is CATFTDTQYF.

This clonotype has more than one count but fewer than ten. The CDR3: CASKLQGAETQYF. CDR3 DNA sequence: TGTGCCAGCAAGCTACAGGGGGCTGAGACCCAGTACTTC. J is TRBJ2-5 and V is TRBV6-1; TRBD1 matches at 9 bases. Germline trimming cut 7 bases from V and 5 bases from J; bases unmatched to any gene: 5. The length of the CDR3 is 13 residues. Germline lookup yields CDR1 MNHNS and CDR2 SASEGT.

This clonotype was seen only a few times. The V call is TRBV20-1, the J call TRBJ1-3; D ambiguous. Trimming removed 1 base at V and 2 bases at J, with 3 bases between. This CDR3 region has 12 residues. Looked up from germline, CDR1 is DFQATT and CDR2 is SNEGSKA (reference sequence). This chain's CDR3 is CSARVAGNTIYF. The DNA of the CDR3 is TGCAGTGCTAGAGTTGCTGGAAACACCATATATTTT.

The chain links TRBV28 to TRBJ2-1; 8 bases are a match to TRBD1. This CDR3 spans 15 amino acids. CDR1 and CDR2 (germline): MDHEN, SYDVKM. Trimming removed 6 bases from V and 5 bases from J; junction bases left unmatched: 9. The CDR3 here is CASRKWTGSDNEQFF. The CDR3 bases are TGTGCCAGCAGGAAATGGACAGGGTCCGACAATGAGCAGTTCTTC.

This clonotype showed up just a few times. The chain carries TRBV5-1 and TRBJ2-1; 8 bases map to TRBD2. The J segment lost 7 bases and the V segment lost 0 bases, leaving 12 bases of the junction unmatched. Germline V gene sequence: CDR1 SGHRS, CDR2 YFSETQ. The CDR3 sequence is 17 residues long. The CDR3 DNA is TGCGCCAGCAGCTTGGCTGGAATCGGGGGGGCAGCGAATGAGCAGTTCTTC. It encodes CASSLAGIGGAANEQFF.

This clonotype was seen repeatedly, ten times or more. The V and J genes are TRBV14 and TRBJ2-1, with D uncertain. V was cut by 4 bases and J by 0 bases, with 13 bases left in between. The V gene's germline CDR1 is SGHDN and CDR2 FVKESK. The CDR3 spans 16 residues. CDR3 sequence: CASSPLASSSYNEQFF. The CDR3 DNA sequence: TGTGCCAGCAGCCCCTTAGCTTCGAGCTCCTACAATGAGCAGTTCTTC.

The V and J genes are TRBV5-8 and TRBJ2-5; TRBD2 matches 15 bases. Germline V lookup: CDR1 SGHTS, CDR2 YDEGEE. This CDR3 region has 17 residues. Trimming cost V 4 bases and J 1 base; bases outside gene matches: 5. The CDR3 coding sequence is TGTGCCAGCAGCCTCGGGACTAGCGGGGGGCTCCAAGAGACCCAGTACTTC. Translating it yields CASSLGTSGGLQETQYF.

CDR3 DNA: TGCAGCGCACAAGGACTAGCTGGGGAAGAGACCCAGTACTTC. It translates to CSAQGLAGEETQYF. The chain combines TRBV29-1 with TRBJ2-5, with TRBD2 matching 8 bases. V lost 7 bases, J lost 3 bases, and 10 bases stayed unmatched. The CDR3 sequence is 14 residues long. Germline loops: CDR1 SQVTM, CDR2 ANQGSEA.

This clonotype came up many times. The V call is TRBV20-1, the J call TRBJ2-7, with 8 bases matching TRBD1. The V and J ends lost 5 bases and 3 bases, in that order; junction bases with no gene match: 3. The CDR3 covers 12 residues. Germline CDR1 DFQATT, CDR2 SNEGSKA (reference sequence). CDR3 sequence: CSAGQGIYEQYF. CDR3 in DNA: TGCAGTGCTGGACAGGGTATCTACGAGCAGTACTTC.

This chain connects TRBV25-1 to TRBJ2-3; 7 nucleotides match TRBD2. Germline V lookup: CDR1 MGHDK, CDR2 SYGVNS. J was trimmed by 4 bases and V by 1 base; bases with no gene match: 5. This CDR3 spans 15 amino acids. The CDR3 protein is CASSEFGGGSDTQYF. The CDR3 coding sequence is TGTGCCAGCAGTGAATTTGGGGGGGGATCAGATACGCAGTATTTT.

V gene TRBV5-5 combines with J gene TRBJ1-1, with D uncertain. This CDR3 spans 12 amino acids. Germline V gene lookup returns CDR1 SGHKS and CDR2 YYEKEE (reference sequence). Trimming cost V 3 bases and J 1 base, with 4 bases left between them. In DNA, the CDR3 is TGTGCCAGCAGCTGGAAGAACACTGAAGCTTTCTTT. Its translation is CASSWKNTEAFF.

This clonotype was seen only a few times. The chain carries TRBV12-3 or TRBV12-4 and TRBJ1-6; 9 bases agree with TRBD1. This CDR3 comprises 15 residues. The J segment lost 7 bases and the V segment lost 4 bases, leaving 5 bases of the junction unmatched. CDR3: CASSSRQGGNSPLHF. The CDR3, as DNA: TGTGCCAGCAGTTCCCGACAGGGGGGCAATTCACCCCTCCACTTT.

Only a few counts were recorded for this clonotype. The chain employs TRBV7-2 and TRBJ2-5, with 9 bases matching TRBD1. CDR3 length equals 16 residues. Germline lookup yields CDR1 SGHTA and CDR2 FQGNSA. Trimming at V came to 0 bases and at J to 2 bases, leaving 4 bases not matched to a gene. CDR3 sequence (DNA): TGTGCCAGCAGCTTAGCCGGGACAGGGAGTCAAGAGACCCAGTACTTC. It is translated as CASSLAGTGSQETQYF.

This clonotype was counted only a few times. The chain carries TRBV11-2 and TRBJ2-4; D uncertain. With 1 base removed from V and 8 bases from J, the gap between germline ends came to 9 bases. The germline CDR1 and CDR2 sequences are SGHAT and FQNNGV. The CDR3 sequence is 13 residues long. This CDR3 is CASSLADSDIQYF. The CDR3 region has the DNA TGTGCCAGCAGCTTAGCCGACTCAGACATTCAGTACTTC.

This clonotype was recorded many times. The V gene is TRBV20-1, the J gene TRBJ2-1, with TRBD2 identical over 7 bases. The V and J ends lost 4 bases and 0 bases, in that order; junction bases with no gene match: 3. The CDR3 contains 14 residues. Germline-derived CDR1 and CDR2 are DFQATT and SNEGSKA (reference sequence). The chain's CDR3 is CSAKKRGSYNEQFF. CDR3 DNA: TGCAGTGCTAAGAAGCGGGGCTCCTACAATGAGCAGTTCTTC.

This clonotype showed up many times. The CDR3: CSALAPTGGEYEQYF. The CDR3 DNA sequence: TGCAGTGCTCTCGCCCCCACAGGGGGCGAGTACGAGCAGTACTTC. V gene TRBV20-1 combines with J gene TRBJ2-7; 9 bases agree with TRBD1. The CDR3 runs 15 residues. The germline gives CDR1 DFQATT, CDR2 SNEGSKA (reference sequence). With V trimmed by 5 bases and J by 4 bases, 12 bases remained unmatched.

This clonotype was detected many times. The chain is built from TRBV5-4 and TRBJ2-3; 9 bases are shared with TRBD1. The junction had 5 bases not matched to a gene; V was cut back by 4 bases and J by 5 bases. CDR3 length: 14 residues. Germline CDR1 and CDR2: SGHNT and YYREEE (reference sequence). CDR3 DNA: TGTGCCAGCAGCCGGGGACAGGGTGTAGATACGCAGTATTTT. Protein sequence: CASSRGQGVDTQYF.

This clonotype showed up many times. The V call is TRBV29-1, the J call TRBJ2-7; unclear D gene. The V end was cut by 2 bases, the J end by 2 bases, with 7 bases between. The CDR3 is 12 amino acids. Germline V lookup: CDR1 SQVTM, CDR2 ANQGSEA. The CDR3 DNA sequence: TGCAGCGTTGAAACTGACGCCTACGAGCAGTACTTC. It encodes CSVETDAYEQYF.

This clonotype was detected many times. A read error may produce the germline difference seen at one junction end. The V call is TRBV12-3 or TRBV12-4, the J call TRBJ2-3; D unclear. The CDR3 length is 12 residues. Here the CDR3 reads CASSLGTDTQYF. The DNA for the CDR3 is TGTGCCAGCAGCTTAGGCACAGATACGCAGTATTTT.